The 18 T cell receptor beta chains in this list originate from one sample, sequenced in a study of human T cells and chemical hapten exposure (dated by TCRdb to 2020 to 2022). The library relied on RACE. Sequenced on a NextSeq 500. In TCRdb, the public reads were trimmed at Q25 with fastp and aligned with MiXCR, with productive beta chains retained. Merged by CDR3 protein, the rows form single entries marked with the most common genes and DNA. The sample yields approximately 49,000 distinct CDR3 sequences; about 10% were counted once. The ten biggest clones cover 4.5% of the sample. The sample's time point label is to be understood as: patch test 1, 2 weeks after DPC sensitization. According to the study, the label for this sample's treatment or condition signals: therapeutic diphenylcyclopropenone sensitization with weekly scalp DPC. The sequencing here drew on whole blood, taken in connection with sensitization to the hapten diphenylcyclopropenone (DPC). The receptors stem from a woman aged 50 to 65 with alopecia areata. Some clones in this sample may be carry-over from other donors' samples.

This clonotype showed up many times. The chain couples TRBV20-1 to TRBJ2-7; D perhaps matches TRBD2 (6 bases). The germline gives CDR1 DFQATT, CDR2 SNEGSKA (reference sequence). With 6 bases removed from V and 3 bases from J, the gap between germline ends came to 18 bases. The CDR3 has 14 residues. The CDR3 DNA is TGCAGTGCCAAAAAGACGGACGGGGGCTACGAGCAGTACTTC. Amino acid sequence: CSAKKTDGGYEQYF.

This clonotype has at least ten counts. The chain uses TRBV5-1 and TRBJ1-2, with 7 positions matching TRBD1. The junction had 10 bases not matched to a gene; V was cut back by 0 bases and J by 8 bases. Germline CDR1 SGHRS, CDR2 YFSETQ. CDR3 length: 15 residues. The CDR3 DNA sequence: TGCGCCAGCAGCTTGGGACAGGGTGCGTCGCGGGGCTACACCTTC. Amino acids: CASSLGQGASRGYTF. The full variable domain, its missing parts supplied by reference TRBV5-1 and TRBJ1-2, is KAGVTQTPRYLIKTRGQQVTLSCSPISGHRSVSWYQQTPGQGLQFLFEYFSETQRNKGNFPGRFSGRQFSNSRSEMNVSTLELGDSALYLCASSLGQGASRGYTFGSGTRLTVV.

This clonotype was seen at least ten times. For the CDR3, the DNA is TGCGCCAGCGGACGGACCGGGAAGACTGAAGCTTTCTTT. This translates into CASGRTGKTEAFF. This chain uses TRBV23-1 with TRBJ1-1, with no clear D. TRBV23-1 is reported as an ORF; its role is uncertain. The CDR3 covers 13 residues. The ends were cut back, 8 bases at V and 5 bases at J, with 15 bases in the middle.

This clonotype was picked up many times. V gene TRBV7-9 combines with J gene TRBJ2-6; D assignment may be TRBD1 or TRBD2 (5 bases each). CDR1 and CDR2 from the germline V gene are SEHNR and FQNEAQ (reference sequence). This CDR3 is 18 amino acids long. Trimming cost V 1 base and J 4 bases, with 17 bases left between them. CDR3 bases: TGTGCCAGCAGCTTAGGAGGGGCTAGGGTGTCCGGGGCCAACGTCCTGACTTTC. It is translated as CASSLGGARVSGANVLTF.

The V call is TRBV6-2 or TRBV6-3, the J call TRBJ2-2; the match to TRBD2 covers 14 bases. Germline CDR1 reads MNHEY; CDR2 reads SVGEGT. V gave up 10 bases and J gave up 6 bases; unmatched junction bases: 10. The CDR3 length is 16 residues. CDR3 in amino acids: CATGPGLAGVAGELFF. Written as DNA, the CDR3 is TGTGCCACCGGACCGGGACTAGCGGGAGTCGCCGGGGAGCTGTTTTTT.

This clonotype showed up many times. The chain links TRBV5-1 to TRBJ2-1; possible D gene TRBD2, 6 bases. Trimming cost V 5 bases and J 8 bases, with 17 bases left between them. Germline lookup yields CDR1 SGHRS and CDR2 YFSETQ. CDR3 length: 14 amino acids. The CDR3 is CASSSLADRHEQFF. CDR3 DNA sequence: TGCGCCAGCAGTTCCTTAGCGGATCGTCATGAGCAGTTCTTC. Complete variable domain (other parts from reference TRBV5-1 and TRBJ2-1): KAGVTQTPRYLIKTRGQQVTLSCSPISGHRSVSWYQQTPGQGLQFLFEYFSETQRNKGNFPGRFSGRQFSNSRSEMNVSTLELGDSALYLCASSSLADRHEQFFGPGTRLTVL.

There are many counts of this clonotype. J is TRBJ2-2 and V is TRBV12-3 or TRBV12-4; 9 nucleotides line up with TRBD1. V shed 7 bases and J 1 base; nucleotides not matched to a gene: 16. The CDR3 runs to 19 residues. The CDR3 region is CASTAFGTGRNMNTGELFF. CDR3 nucleotide sequence: TGTGCCAGCACCGCTTTTGGGACAGGGCGTAACATGAACACCGGGGAGCTGTTTTTT.

In this sample, this clonotype turned up many times. The chain joins TRBV11-2 to TRBJ2-1; no clear D gene. The CDR3 has 10 residues. Germline-derived CDR1 and CDR2 are SGHAT and FQNNGV. Deletions cut 2 bases from V and 10 bases from J, with 3 bases between. CDR3 residues: CASSLREQFF. For the CDR3, the DNA is TGTGCCAGCAGCTTACGCGAGCAGTTCTTC. The variable domain in full, with the rest retrieved from reference TRBV11-2 and TRBJ2-1, is EAGVAQSPRYKIIEKRQSVAFWCNPISGHATLYWYQQILGQGPKLLIQFQNNGVVDDSQLPKDRFSAERLKGVDSTLKIQPAKLEDSAVYLCASSLREQFFGPGTRLTVL.

The table lists this clonotype with many counts. This chain connects TRBV27 to TRBJ2-2; D unclear. CDR3 length: 13 amino acids. CDR1 MNHEY and CDR2 SMNVEV come from the germline V gene (reference sequence). V gave up 4 bases and J gave up 5 bases, with 8 bases separating them. CDR3 in amino acids: CASSYWSTGELFF. The DNA of the CDR3 is TGTGCCAGCAGTTATTGGTCGACCGGGGAGCTGTTTTTT.

In this sample, this clonotype turned up a few times. The chain links TRBV5-1 to TRBJ2-3; D is perhaps TRBD1 (6 bases). Germline loops: CDR1 SGHRS, CDR2 YFSETQ. V lost 3 bases, J lost 5 bases, and 13 bases lay in between. The CDR3 extends over 14 amino acids. The CDR3 bases are TGCGCCAGCAGCTCGGGACACGCTCAAGATACGCAGTATTTT. Residues: CASSSGHAQDTQYF.

This clonotype was detected a few times. This rearrangement joins TRBV12-3 or TRBV12-4 to TRBJ2-7; D tentatively reads TRBD1 or TRBD2 (5 bases each). This CDR3 contains 14 residues. The V end was cut by 2 bases, the J end by 2 bases, with 10 bases between. The CDR3 DNA sequence: TGTGCCAGCAGTTTAAGGGGACGGGCCTACGAGCAGTACTTC. Protein product: CASSLRGRAYEQYF.

Many counts were recorded for this clonotype. The chain employs TRBV7-9 and TRBJ2-1, with D hard to call. CDR3 size: 15 residues. Germline CDR1 SEHNR, CDR2 FQNEAQ (reference sequence). Trimming stripped 5 bases from V and 1 base from J, with 12 bases between. The CDR3 DNA reads TGTGCCAGCAGCCCAGCAGTACGGTCCTACAATGAGCAGTTCTTC. This codes for CASSPAVRSYNEQFF.

This chain links TRBV11-2 with TRBJ1-4; D is unresolved. Trimming removed 5 bases at V and 4 bases at J, with 11 bases between. The germline CDR1 and CDR2 sequences are SGHAT and FQNNGV. The CDR3 runs 14 residues. The CDR3 DNA sequence: TGTGCCAGCAGCGCACGGGCGAATAATGAAAAACTGTTTTTT. Translating gives CASSARANNEKLFF.

V gene TRBV7-8 combines with J gene TRBJ1-3, with 7 bases lining up with TRBD1. CDR3 length equals 15 residues. Trimming cost V 5 bases and J 0 bases; bases outside gene matches: 4. Germline loops: CDR1 SGHVS, CDR2 FQNEAQ. CDR3 sequence: CASSETGTSGNTIYF. The DNA for the CDR3 is TGTGCCAGCAGCGAGACAGGGACCTCTGGAAACACCATATATTTT.

At least ten counts were recorded for this clonotype. The chain combines TRBV18 with TRBJ1-5; no clear D. Germline values: CDR1 KGHSH, CDR2 LQKENI. CDR3 length: 14 residues. The V end was cut by 3 bases, the J end by 4 bases, with 10 bases between. This CDR3 is CASSPGSMNQPQHF. The CDR3 DNA is TGTGCCAGCTCACCCGGATCGATGAATCAGCCCCAGCATTTT. Full variable domain (remainder filled in from reference TRBV18 and TRBJ1-5): NAGVMQNPRHLVRRRGQEARLRCSPMKGHSHVYWYRQLPEEGLKFMVYLQKENIIDESGMPKERFSAEFPKEGPSILRIQQVVRGDSAAYFCASSPGSMNQPQHFGDGTRLSIL.

Regarding this clonotype: A much larger clone lies one base from this, so it may be a read error. The chain carries TRBV20-1 and TRBJ2-3; TRBD1 might be the D (7 bases). The CDR3 is 12 amino acids. Per the germline V gene, CDR1 is DFQATT and CDR2 is SNEGSKA (reference sequence). CDR3 residues: CSARRGTDTQNF. The DNA for the CDR3 is TGCAGTGCTAGACGGGGGACAGATACGCAGAATTTT.

This clonotype was counted at least ten times. An end of the junction does not agree with germline; a read error may underlie this. V is TRBV30 and J is TRBJ1-4, with D tentatively TRBD1 (5 bases). CDR1 GTSNPN and CDR2 SVGIG come from the germline V gene (reference sequence). The CDR3 covers 16 residues. The CDR3 nucleotides are TGTGCCTGGAGTGGGGACCGAGAAGCAACTAATGGAAAACTGTTTTTT. It translates to CAWSGDREATNGKLFF.

This sequence joins TRBV6-1 and TRBJ1-1; D remains ambiguous. Germline V lookup: CDR1 MNHNS, CDR2 SASEGT. The CDR3 loop spans 13 amino acids. Trimming took off 6 bases at V and 8 bases at J, with 16 bases between the two ends. The CDR3 coding sequence is TGTGCCAGCAGAGACGGAAAACTTTCGGAAGCTTTCTTT. Its translation: CASRDGKLSEAFF.